This T cell receptor (beta chain) was identified during a study of cytomegalovirus exposure and HLA in healthy donors. Findings and limits, study-wide: Excluded: some indistinguishable V segments such as TRBV6-2 and TRBV6-3. It was in a later analysis that TCR association rates were seen to vary by HLA locus, highest for DRB1 and lowest for HLA-C. A classifier reportedly called cytomegalovirus status with high sensitivity and specificity.

The CDR3 spans 16 residues. The germline gives CDR1 SGHVS, CDR2 FQNEAQ. V was pared by 1 base and J by 6 bases, with 9 bases of the junction left unmatched. Among the donors, all were healthy bone marrow donors. In the case of this clone: Its antigen is unknown.

The PCR ran on 60 Vbeta and 13 Jbeta primers. TCRdb's copy holds only in-frame clones and misses some; the assay was immunoSEQ multiplex PCR. The ten most abundant clones cover approximately 2.3% of a sample with about 160,000 clones. This clonotype originated in a man under 40 in good health and CMV-seronegative. What was sequenced was PBMCs. The chain uses TRBV7-8 and TRBJ1-2; 9 bases are shared with TRBD1. CDR3 protein: CASSLVEGTGRDGYTF. CDR3 nucleotide sequence: TGTGCCAGCAGCTTAGTGGAAGGGACAGGGAGAGATGGCTACACCTTC.